One sample yielded the 24 T cell receptor beta chains listed below, sequenced in a study of blood T cell repertoires in COVID-19. Method: immunoSEQ multiplex PCR; TCRdb's copy keeps in-frame clones and lacks some. The table records tens of thousands of clones, more than 70% of them present only once. Sample: peripheral blood. These receptors originate from a woman older than 75 with acute or convalescent COVID-19.

The chain joins TRBV5-1 to TRBJ2-1; 8 positions agree with TRBD2. The CDR3 extends over 15 amino acids. Germline V gives CDR1 SGHRS, CDR2 YFSETQ. V lost 2 bases and J lost 7; bases outside the gene matches: 8. The DNA for the CDR3 is TGCGCCAGCAGCTTACTCGGACTAGCTGGGAATGAGCAGTTCTTC. Translated, it gives CASSLLGLAGNEQFF.

This clone showed up just once. The chain uses TRBV6-6 and TRBJ2-1; 12 nucleotides agree with TRBD2. This CDR3 is built from 16 residues. CDR1 MNHNY and CDR2 SVGAGI come from the germline V gene (reference sequence). With 4 bases clipped from V and 4 bases from J, the junction kept 5 bases outside the gene matches. In nucleotides, the CDR3 is TGTGCCAGCAGTTCCCCCGGGACTAGCGGGTACAATGAGCAGTTCTTC. Residues: CASSSPGTSGYNEQFF.

The V call is TRBV5-6, the J call TRBJ2-7; D uncertain. Trimming took 1 base from V and 7 from J, leaving 12 bases between them. Per germline, CDR1 SGHDT and CDR2 YYEEEE. CDR3 size: 13 residues. The CDR3 nucleotides read TGTGCCAGCAGCTTGTTAACGGGTTGGGAGCAGTACTTC. Translated, it gives CASSLLTGWEQYF.

The chain combines TRBV10-3 with TRBJ1-5; 7 bases align to TRBD1. CDR1 is ENHRY, CDR2 SYGVKD, per germline. Trimming at V came to 8 bases and at J to 7 bases, leaving 8 bases not matched to a gene. The CDR3 contains 13 residues. This chain's CDR3 is CAIRGGAGQPQHF. DNA for the CDR3: TGTGCCATCCGAGGGGGCGCGGGGCAGCCCCAGCATTTT.

This clone was detected once. The chain carries TRBV7-9 and TRBJ1-2; 9 bases fit TRBD1. Germline values: CDR1 SEHNR, CDR2 FQNEAQ (reference sequence). The CDR3 loop spans 15 amino acids. V lost 3 bases, J lost 4 bases, and 6 bases stayed unmatched. Here the CDR3 reads CASSFRDREGYGYTF. CDR3 coding DNA: TGTGCCAGCAGCTTCCGGGACAGGGAGGGCTATGGCTACACCTTC.

V and J are TRBV27 and TRBJ1-5; the D gene is possibly TRBD1 (6 bases). Trimming left V 0 bases short and J 7 bases short, with 13 bases between. Per germline, CDR1 MNHEY and CDR2 SMNVEV (reference sequence). The CDR3 length is 15 residues. CDR3 loop: CASSLSRGLGQPQHF. The CDR3 nucleotides are TGTGCCAGCAGTTTATCGCGGGGGCTGGGGCAGCCCCAGCATTTT.

The chain combines TRBV4-1 with TRBJ2-3; the D gene is possibly TRBD2 (5 bases). Germline CDR1 MGHRA, CDR2 YSYEKL. The CDR3 totals 16 residues. The germline V and J ends were trimmed by 0 bases and 2 bases, with 12 bases remaining between them. Here the CDR3 reads CASSQDYRGITDTQYF. The CDR3 coding sequence is TGCGCCAGCAGCCAAGATTACCGGGGAATCACAGATACGCAGTATTTT.

The genes are TRBV19 and TRBJ2-1; 12 bases align to TRBD2. With 7 bases clipped from V and 7 bases from J, the junction kept 8 bases outside the gene matches. This CDR3 has 15 amino acids. CDR1 and CDR2 (germline): LNHDA, SQIVND (reference sequence). The CDR3 region is CASTLAGGLENEQFF. The DNA for the CDR3 is TGTGCCAGTACGCTAGCGGGGGGGCTTGAGAATGAGCAGTTCTTC.

The J gene is TRBJ2-5, the V gene TRBV5-1; 9 bases are shared with TRBD2. The germline V gene encodes CDR1 SGHRS and CDR2 YFSETQ. The CDR3 is 15 residues long. V shed 0 bases and J 5 bases; nucleotides not matched to a gene: 5. CDR3 region: CASSLGGGGAETQYF. The CDR3 DNA sequence: TGCGCCAGCAGCTTGGGCGGCGGGGGGGCGGAGACCCAGTACTTC.

J is TRBJ2-5 and V is TRBV7-2, with a tentative D call TRBD1 (5 bases). The V gene lost 2 bases and the J gene lost 1 base, with 8 bases spanning the gap. Germline V gives CDR1 SGHTA, CDR2 FQGNSA. CDR3 length: 14 residues. This CDR3 is CASSLQGPQETQYF. DNA for the CDR3: TGTGCCAGCAGCTTACAGGGCCCCCAAGAGACCCAGTACTTC. The full variable domain, completed using reference TRBV7-2 and TRBJ2-5, is GAGVSQSPSNKVTEKGKDVELRCDPISGHTALYWYRQSLGQGLEFLIYFQGNSAPDKSGLPSDRFSAERTGGSVSTLTIQRTQQEDSAVYLCASSLQGPQETQYFGPGTRLLVL.

This chain joins TRBV5-4 and TRBJ1-1, with 7 bases lining up with TRBD1. Germline V gene data show CDR1 as SGHNT and CDR2 as YYREEE (reference sequence). This CDR3 has 13 residues. Germline trimming cut 4 bases from V and 10 bases from J; bases unmatched to any gene: 10. CDR3: CASSTGTAQGAFF. DNA for the CDR3: TGTGCCAGCAGCACAGGGACAGCTCAGGGAGCTTTCTTT.

In this sample, this clone turned up once. The rearrangement links TRBV12-3 or TRBV12-4 to TRBJ2-3; 12 positions agree with TRBD2. Trimming at V came to 6 bases and at J to 12 bases, leaving 4 bases not matched to a gene. This CDR3 is built from 12 residues. CDR3 nucleotides: TGTGCCAGCAGCCTAGCGGGAGGGACACAGTATTTT. Its protein is CASSLAGGTQYF.

This CDR3 reads CASSQDSPSAGLLSRTEAFF. CDR3 in DNA: TGCGCCAGCAGCCAAGATAGTCCGTCGGCAGGACTGCTGAGTCGCACTGAAGCTTTCTTT. The V and J genes are TRBV4-3 and TRBJ1-1, with D unclear. Germline V gene sequence: CDR1 LGHNA, CDR2 YSLEER. The CDR3 loop spans 20 amino acids. Trimming pared 0 bases from V and 4 bases from J, leaving 27 bases between.

The sample holds one count of this clone. The rearrangement joins TRBV7-2 to TRBJ2-5, with D possibly being TRBD1 (6 bases). Germline V gene sequence: CDR1 SGHTA, CDR2 FQGNSA. Trimming pared 6 bases from V and 5 bases from J, leaving 19 bases between. CDR3 length: 15 residues. The chain's CDR3 is CASSAIDRFGETQYF. DNA for the CDR3: TGTGCCAGCAGTGCAATCGACAGGTTTGGGGAGACCCAGTACTTC.

The chain combines TRBV5-6 with TRBJ1-1; D is ambiguous. Germline lookup yields CDR1 SGHDT and CDR2 YYEEEE. The CDR3 is made up of 13 amino acids. Trimming removed 1 base at V and 2 bases at J, with 6 bases between. This chain's CDR3 is CASSLTVNTEAFF. The CDR3 region has the DNA TGTGCCAGCAGCTTGACAGTTAACACTGAAGCTTTCTTT.

J is TRBJ2-7 and V is TRBV24-1; 8 bases are a match to TRBD1. The length of the CDR3 is 12 residues. The V gene's germline CDR1 is KGHDR and CDR2 SFDVKD. Losses at the gene ends were 9 bases for V and 6 bases for J; bases not matched to a gene: 6. The CDR3 coding sequence is TGTGCCACCGAGGGACAGGCGGGCGAGCAGTACTTC. Translated: CATEGQAGEQYF.

The V and J genes are TRBV6-5 and TRBJ1-1, with D uncertain. This CDR3 contains 13 residues. V lost 6 bases, J lost 1 base, and 9 bases lay in between. The germline CDR1 and CDR2 sequences are MNHEY and SVGAGI. CDR3 loop: CASSLGWNTEAFF. The CDR3 DNA sequence: TGTGCCAGCAGCCTCGGGTGGAACACTGAAGCTTTCTTT.

The rearrangement joins TRBV18 to TRBJ1-2, with a weak D call TRBD1 (6 bases). Germline V gene data show CDR1 as KGHSH and CDR2 as LQKENI. Trimming cost V 1 base and J 6 bases, with 9 bases left between them. The CDR3 runs 13 residues. The CDR3 sequence is CASSPRGGDGYTF. The CDR3 DNA is TGTGCCAGCTCACCACGGGGGGGCGATGGCTACACCTTC.

V gene TRBV4-1 combines with J gene TRBJ1-3; D ambiguous. Trimming took off 0 bases at V and 7 bases at J, with 4 bases between the two ends. CDR1 and CDR2 from the germline V gene are MGHRA and YSYEKL. CDR3 length: 12 amino acids. CDR3 loop: CASSQDGNTIYF. CDR3 nucleotides: TGCGCCAGCAGCCAAGATGGCAACACCATATATTTT.

V usage is TRBV19 and J usage is TRBJ1-2, with D perhaps matching TRBD1 (6 bases). The CDR3 loop spans 14 amino acids. Trimming took off 0 bases at V and 4 bases at J, with 9 bases between the two ends. In germline, CDR1 is LNHDA, CDR2 SQIVND (reference sequence). In DNA form, the CDR3 reads TGTGCCAGTAGTATAGAAACAGGGATCTATGGCTACACCTTC. Protein sequence: CASSIETGIYGYTF. The entire variable domain, with the rest obtained from reference TRBV19 and TRBJ1-2, is as follows: DGGITQSPKYLFRKEGQNVTLSCEQNLNHDAMYWYRQDPGQGLRLIYYSQIVNDFQKGDIAEGYSVSREKKESFPLTVTSAQKNPTAFYLCASSIETGIYGYTFGSGTRLTVV.

The rearrangement joins TRBV24-1 to TRBJ2-3, with 11 bases matching TRBD1. The CDR3 length is 16 residues. With 3 bases clipped from V and 1 base from J, the junction kept 2 bases outside the gene matches. The germline V gene encodes CDR1 KGHDR and CDR2 SFDVKD. CDR3 residues: CATSDPGQGGTDTQYF. The CDR3, as DNA: TGTGCCACCAGTGATCCGGGACAGGGGGGCACAGATACGCAGTATTTT.

The chain is built from TRBV7-6 and TRBJ2-2; D ambiguous. Germline values: CDR1 SGHVS, CDR2 FNYEAQ. V was clipped by 6 bases and J by 5 bases, with 16 bases between them. The CDR3 totals 15 residues. CDR3 loop: CASRRNSDPTGELFF. In DNA, the CDR3 is TGTGCCAGCAGAAGAAACAGTGACCCGACCGGGGAGCTGTTTTTT.

The sample holds one count of this clone. The chain carries TRBV5-1 and TRBJ1-2; 8 bases fit TRBD1. CDR3 size: 14 residues. Germline V CDR1 and CDR2: SGHRS, YFSETQ. J was trimmed by 8 bases and V by 0 bases; bases with no gene match: 6. The CDR3 coding sequence is TGCGCCAGCAGCTTGGTGGTGACAGGGGACGGCTACACCTTC. It encodes CASSLVVTGDGYTF.

This clone was picked up a small number of times. The chain is built from TRBV3-1 (or the pseudogene TRBV3-2) and TRBJ1-1; D is ambiguous. V lost 3 bases to trimming and J lost 3 bases, with 23 bases between them. The V gene's germline CDR1 is LGHDT and CDR2 YNNKEL (reference sequence). There are 18 residues in the CDR3. Here the CDR3 reads CASSHDKGKGGADTEAFF. CDR3 in DNA: TGTGCCAGCAGCCATGATAAGGGAAAGGGAGGTGCCGACACTGAAGCTTTCTTT.